Listed below are T cell receptor beta chains from one sample, sequenced in a study of blood T cell repertoires in COVID-19. Sequencing used immunoSEQ multiplex PCR; TCRdb keeps in-frame clones, though not all of them. The sample holds about 230,000 clones, less than 90% seen once. The sequencing sample was made of peripheral blood. These receptor sequences come from a woman of 80 years or more with active or convalescent COVID-19. The conserved cysteine and the conserved F or W are not part of the CDR3 here.

J,V,CDR3
TRBJ2-2,TRBV12-5,ASAMDRGTGELF
TRBJ2-1,TRBV7-2,ASSLVGLAGGWIEQF
TRBJ2-1,TRBV6-2/TRBV6-3,ASSYVRGALNEQF
TRBJ1-1,TRBV5-1,ASSLRQPNTEAF
TRBJ2-3,TRBV7-9,ASSLEGQAGVPDTQY
TRBJ2-1,TRBV5-1,ASSLAGGQDEQF
TRBJ1-5,TRBV2,ASAWTARGQPQH
TRBJ2-3,TRBV5-4,ASSLGSSADTQY
TRBJ2-2,TRBV9,ASSVAGTGATGELF
TRBJ2-3,TRBV9,ASSVAGRADTQY
TRBJ2-7,TRBV2,ASSGGLAGGPRAYEQY
TRBJ1-4,TRBV9,ASSVTGTPNEKLF
TRBJ1-3,TRBV6-5,ASSYDRNTIY
TRBJ2-7,TRBV7-9,ASSLVWGPYEQY
TRBJ2-7,TRBV3-1/TRBV3-2,ASSQEGVDRLLRRY
TRBJ2-7,TRBV28,ASSFLGGEQY